Detailed here is one T cell receptor beta chain. Its antigen is unknown. This sample was taken from a study of T cells expressing NK-cell markers (dated by TCRdb to 2019 to 2021). Regarding the study in general: Fewer than ten donors provided sorted CD3+CD56+NKG2C+, CD3+CD56+NKG2C- and CD3+CD56-NKG2C+ T-cell subsets, whose TCR beta-chain repertoires were profiled. Sequencing of the libraries produced 2 x 150 bp reads on Illumina HiSeq 2000/2500, MiSeq or NextSeq. All eight donors whose samples were sequenced were randomly selected healthy volunteers, three of them men and five women. Of the eight sequenced donors, seven were found to be HCMV-seropositive and one was found to be HCMV-seronegative. Overall study results and their limits: Those dominant clonotypes were again the most abundant among CD3+CD56-NKG2C+ cells in a handful of donors, at about 28.3-65%. For about 6 donors, the dominant CD3+CD56+NKG2C+ clonotypes were among the top 10 CD8+ clonotypes and accounted for about 1.0-8% of CD8+ T cells. Whether the expanded NKG2C-expressing T cell clones were specific for HCMV antigens remained unclear.

TCRdb records Illumina HiSeq 2000 as the sequencer. 5'RACE template switching, by which a universal primer site and unique molecular identifiers were added, was used to make TCR beta cDNA libraries. cDNA synthesis was primed from the TCR beta constant segment and was followed by two successive PCR amplification steps. Per the source publication's procedure: MIGEC was used to demultiplex reads and group reads by UMI, and MiTCR was used to assemble and quantify clonotypes. To exclude erroneous sequences, only TCR cDNA sequences supported by at least two reads were retained. The tcR package was used for downstream repertoire analysis, and clonotypes were matched between fractions using CDR3 nucleotide sequence together with V segment. VDJmatch was used to annotate antigen specificity against VDJdb, with one amino acid substitution allowed in CDR3. TCRdb reprocessed the reads and provides one entry for every CDR3 protein sequence; no DNA is given. The V and J calls here are based on TCRdb, not the publication. The table for this sample lists 130,000 to 150,000 distinct CDR3 sequences. 12% of the sample rests with the top ten.

The CDR3 starts with the cysteine, ends with the phenylalanine, and has 13 residues. No DNA sequence is on record. CDR1 and CDR2, looked up from the germline V gene, are KGHDR and SFDVKD. A commercial ELISA kit detecting HCMV-specific IgG in serum was used to determine HCMV serostatus. Peripheral blood mononuclear cells were isolated from blood by Ficoll density gradient centrifugation. Sequenced sample: blood T cells: a sorted CD56 or NKG2C T cell subset, CD4+ or CD8+ T cells, or bulk PBMC T cells (not recorded which). This TCR came from a man in his late teens or twenties in good health. Donor details come from another sample of the same person, matched by shared clones. This chain joins TRBV24-1 to TRBJ2-1; TCRdb's assignment of TRBD1 cannot be checked, as there is no DNA. The CDR3: CATSDFGTKEQFF.